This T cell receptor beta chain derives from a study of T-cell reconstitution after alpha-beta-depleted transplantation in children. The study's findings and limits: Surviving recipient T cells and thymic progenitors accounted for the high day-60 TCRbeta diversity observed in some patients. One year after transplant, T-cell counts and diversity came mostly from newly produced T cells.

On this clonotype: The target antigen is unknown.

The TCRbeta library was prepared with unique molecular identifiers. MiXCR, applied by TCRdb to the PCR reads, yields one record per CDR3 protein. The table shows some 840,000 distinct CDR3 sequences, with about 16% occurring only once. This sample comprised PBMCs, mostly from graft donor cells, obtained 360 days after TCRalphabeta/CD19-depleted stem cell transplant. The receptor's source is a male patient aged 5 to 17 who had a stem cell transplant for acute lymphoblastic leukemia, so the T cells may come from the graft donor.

The CDR3 spells CASSLLNSGNTIYF. CDR3 bases: TGTGCCAGCAGCTTATTGAACTCTGGAAACACCATATATTTT. V is TRBV7-9 and J is TRBJ1-3; no firm D call. Germline CDR1 SEHNR, CDR2 FQNEAQ (reference sequence). The CDR3 loop spans 14 amino acids. The germline V and J ends were trimmed by 2 bases and 0 bases, with 5 bases remaining between them.